These 17 T cell receptor beta chains share one sample of origin, sequenced in a study of T cell repertoires in cytomegalovirus infection (dated by TCRdb to the late 2010s). Their antigens are not known. The sample's treatment or condition label is to be understood as: in vitro stimulation with specific CMV peptide epitopes to enrich CMV-specific T cells. These reads were obtained on an Illumina HiSeq 1500. TCRdb cleaned the public reads at Q25 with fastp, built clones with MiXCR and kept in-frame beta chains. Identical CDR3 proteins give one entry, which carries the most common genes and DNA. This sample gives around 540,000 distinct CDR3 sequences in total; 30% to 40% of them show up just once. Of the sample, 17% falls within the top ten clones. This specimen was cultured PBMCs, taken from culture after CMV antigen stimulation. Every receptor here comes from a human donor in good health (CMV status not recorded). Some clones in this sample may be carry-over from other donors' samples.

The chain uses TRBV19 and TRBJ1-5, with D tentatively TRBD1 (6 bases). V was pared by 4 bases and J by 0 bases, with 25 bases between. CDR1 is LNHDA and CDR2 is SQIVND in the germline V gene (reference sequence). The CDR3 is made up of 20 amino acids. The DNA of the CDR3 is TGTGCCAGTAGTAGGGGACCGGGACAATCATGGGGTTATAGCAATCAGCCCCAGCATTTT. Amino acid sequence: CASSRGPGQSWGYSNQPQHF.

The chain couples TRBV12-3 or TRBV12-4 to TRBJ1-5, with unresolved D. Trimming left V 8 bases short and J 8 bases short, with 13 bases between. The CDR3 has 12 amino acids. The CDR3, as DNA: TGTGCCAGCGGTCTCATTACAGAGCCCCAGCATTTT. Translation gives CASGLITEPQHF.

This clonotype showed up just a few times. CDR3 in amino acids: CASSPTALSGANVLTF. CDR3 sequence (DNA): TGCGCCAGCAGCCCGACAGCTCTCTCTGGGGCCAACGTCCTGACTTTC. V and J are TRBV5-1 and TRBJ2-6; the D gene is possibly TRBD1 (5 bases). The V and J ends lost 4 bases and 0 bases respectively, with 11 bases between them. The CDR3 has 16 residues. In germline, CDR1 is SGHRS, CDR2 YFSETQ.

The chain combines TRBV6-1 with TRBJ2-1; TRBD1 or TRBD2 may be the D gene (6 bases each). The length of the CDR3 is 15 residues. Germline V gives CDR1 MNHNS, CDR2 SASEGT. V was trimmed by 7 bases and J by 8 bases, leaving 21 bases between them. The CDR3 region has the DNA TGTGCCAGCACCATTTATGGGAGGACAGAGTATGAGCAGTTCTTC. Its protein product is CASTIYGRTEYEQFF.

V and J are TRBV11-2 and TRBJ2-1; unclear D gene. The CDR3 totals 14 residues. Deletions cut 0 bases from V and 6 bases from J, with 9 bases between. The germline gives CDR1 SGHAT, CDR2 FQNNGV. The CDR3: CASSLENRINEQFF. CDR3 bases: TGTGCCAGCAGCTTAGAGAATAGGATCAATGAGCAGTTCTTC.

Written as DNA, the CDR3 is TGTGCCAGCAGTTTGGGGGTTGCCAAAAACATTCAGTACTTC. This translates into CASSLGVAKNIQYF. The chain employs TRBV12-3 or TRBV12-4 and TRBJ2-4; D possibly matches TRBD1 or TRBD2 (5 bases each). The CDR3 sequence is 14 residues long. V dropped 3 bases and J dropped 1 base, with 7 bases sitting between them.

The chain is built from TRBV6-1 and TRBJ1-2; 7 bases agree with TRBD1. Trimming cost V 6 bases and J 5 bases; bases outside gene matches: 6. Germline CDR1 is MNHNS and CDR2 is SASEGT. The CDR3 spans 13 residues. The CDR3 protein is CASRTDRDYGYTF. The DNA of the CDR3 is TGTGCCAGCAGGACCGACAGGGATTATGGCTACACCTTC.

This clonotype occurred a few times. The genes are TRBV7-2 and TRBJ2-5; tentative D call: TRBD2 (6 bases). The germline gives CDR1 SGHTA, CDR2 FQGNSA. V was trimmed by 2 bases and J by 5 bases, leaving 12 bases between them. The CDR3 length is 14 residues. In nucleotides, the CDR3 is TGTGCCAGCAGCTTATTAGGAGGGAGGGAGACCCAGTACTTC. It specifies CASSLLGGRETQYF.

Ten or more counts support this clonotype. The CDR3 is CASSVAGGAYEQYV. The CDR3 region has the DNA TGTGCCAGCAGCGTCGCGGGGGGGGCCTACGAGCAGTACGTC. The chain employs TRBV7-2 and TRBJ2-7; 9 bases line up with TRBD2. The ends lost 5 bases at V and 2 bases at J; junction bases unmatched: 4. Germline CDR1 and CDR2: SGHTA and FQGNSA. The CDR3 extends over 14 amino acids.

The V call is TRBV7-9, the J call TRBJ2-2; D gene ambiguous. This CDR3 is 12 amino acids long. Germline V lookup: CDR1 SEHNR, CDR2 FQNEAQ (reference sequence). The V end was cut by 7 bases, the J end by 4 bases, with 7 bases between. Here the CDR3 DNA reads TGTGCCAGCAAACCGGGCACCGGGGAGCTGTTTTTT. Amino acids: CASKPGTGELFF.

This clonotype was picked up a small number of times. The rearrangement joins TRBV4-3 to TRBJ2-5, with D unclear. Trimming pared 0 bases from V and 5 bases from J, leaving 7 bases between. Germline V gene sequence: CDR1 LGHNA, CDR2 YSLEER. The CDR3 spans 13 residues. CDR3 region: CASSQEGSETQYF. CDR3 nucleotide sequence: TGCGCCAGCAGCCAAGAGGGCTCCGAGACCCAGTACTTC.

This clonotype was seen only a few times. V is TRBV6-5 and J is TRBJ2-7, with a tentative D call TRBD2 (5 bases). Trimming stripped 0 bases from V and 2 bases from J, with 14 bases between. Germline V gene lookup returns CDR1 MNHEY and CDR2 SVGAGI. CDR3 length: 16 residues. CDR3 protein: CASSYSKSLAPYEQYV. The CDR3 nucleotides read TGTGCCAGCAGTTACTCGAAATCCCTAGCCCCCTACGAGCAGTACGTC.

The CDR3 bases are TGTGCCAGCAGCTTCCCGGGACAATCGCAAGAGACCCAGTACTTC. Translation: CASSFPGQSQETQYF. This chain links TRBV5-4 with TRBJ2-5; D may be TRBD1 (6 bases). Trimming took off 2 bases at V and 2 bases at J, with 13 bases between the two ends. The CDR3 length is 15 residues. CDR1 SGHNT and CDR2 YYREEE come from the germline V gene (reference sequence). The entire variable domain, with the rest obtained from reference TRBV5-4 and TRBJ2-5, is as follows: ETGVTQSPTHLIKTRGQQVTLRCSSQSGHNTVSWYQQALGQGPQFIFQYYREEENGRGNFPPRFSGLQFPNYSSELNVNALELDDSALYLCASSFPGQSQETQYFGPGTRLLVL.

The chain links TRBV7-4 to TRBJ1-2; D ambiguous. From germline, CDR1 is SGHVT and CDR2 SQSDAQ. Trimming stripped 0 bases from V and 4 bases from J, with 12 bases between. CDR3 length: 15 amino acids. The CDR3 is CASSLAQGPSYGYTF. Here the CDR3 DNA reads TGTGCCAGCAGCTTAGCGCAAGGGCCTTCCTATGGCTACACCTTC. The complete variable domain, with remaining parts taken from reference TRBV7-4 and TRBJ1-2, reads GAGVSQSPRYKVAKRGRDVALRCDSISGHVTLYWYRQTLGQGSEVLTYSQSDAQRDKSGRPSGRFSAERPERSVSTLKIQRTEQGDSAVYLCASSLAQGPSYGYTFGSGTRLTVV.

The chain recombines TRBV20-1 with TRBJ2-5, with TRBD2 matching 9 bases. Per the germline V gene, CDR1 is DFQATT and CDR2 is SNEGSKA (reference sequence). J gave up 5 bases and V 3 bases, and 1 base lay outside the gene matches. The CDR3 extends over 12 amino acids. The chain's CDR3 is CSARRGGETQYF. CDR3 DNA sequence: TGCAGTGCTAGGCGGGGGGGGGAGACCCAGTACTTC.

This clonotype came up a few times. This chain uses TRBV20-1 with TRBJ1-1; 9 bases fit TRBD1. Germline V gene lookup returns CDR1 DFQATT and CDR2 SNEGSKA (reference sequence). This CDR3 is built from 16 residues. Trimming at V came to 3 bases and at J to 1 base, leaving 9 bases not matched to a gene. CDR3 residues: CSASYLKGQGNTEAFF. CDR3 DNA sequence: TGCAGTGCTAGCTATCTTAAGGGACAGGGGAACACTGAAGCTTTCTTT.

This clonotype was observed a handful of times. The rearrangement joins TRBV10-1 to TRBJ1-3; perhaps TRBD1 as D (6 bases). Germline loops: CDR1 WNHNN, CDR2 SYGVQD (reference sequence). The CDR3 consists of 13 residues. V was cut by 7 bases and J by 0 bases, with 7 bases left in between. The CDR3 is CASMDSSGNTIYF. The DNA for the CDR3 is TGCGCCAGCATGGACAGCTCTGGAAACACCATATATTTT.